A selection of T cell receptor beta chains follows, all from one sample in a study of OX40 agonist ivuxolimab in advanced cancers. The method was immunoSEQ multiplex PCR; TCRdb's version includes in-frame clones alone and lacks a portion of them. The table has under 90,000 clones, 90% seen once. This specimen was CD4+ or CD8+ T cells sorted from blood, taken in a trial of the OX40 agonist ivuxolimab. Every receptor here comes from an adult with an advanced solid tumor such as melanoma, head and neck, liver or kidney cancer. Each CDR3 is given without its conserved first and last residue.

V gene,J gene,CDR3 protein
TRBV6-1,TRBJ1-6,ASSERQAQGNSPLH
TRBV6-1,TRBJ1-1,ASSEAKGGGTEAF
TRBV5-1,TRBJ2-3,ASSPGLAGVRGTDTQY
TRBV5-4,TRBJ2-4,ASSPGGGGNIQY
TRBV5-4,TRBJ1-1,ASSLDGASMNTEAF
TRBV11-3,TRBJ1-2,ASSLWNYGYT
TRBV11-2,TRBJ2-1,ASSLESQAAYNEQF
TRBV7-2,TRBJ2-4,ASSWANEGIQY
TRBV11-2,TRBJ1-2,ASSPNYGYT
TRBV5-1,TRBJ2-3,ASSLASGWENTQY
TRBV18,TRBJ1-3,ASSPGTQSSGNTIY
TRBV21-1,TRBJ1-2,ASSKVERGHGYT
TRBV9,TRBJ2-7,ANFGRGGVSYEQY
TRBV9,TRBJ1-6,ASSDQGYNNSPLH
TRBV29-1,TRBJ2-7,SVPSDNYEQY
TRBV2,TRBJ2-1,ASSESYKSGSLRSSYNEQF
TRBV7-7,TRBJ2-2,ASSNSGGTGELF
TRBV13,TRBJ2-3,ASSLTKDTQY
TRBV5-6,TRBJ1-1,ASMAFRSRTEAF
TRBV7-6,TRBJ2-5,ASSLSGLVGETQY
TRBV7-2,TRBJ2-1,ASARWTGGWNEQF
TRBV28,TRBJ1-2,ASRQGFYGYT
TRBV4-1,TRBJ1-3,ASSQDPQGLAGNTIY
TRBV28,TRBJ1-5,ASSGGQPQH
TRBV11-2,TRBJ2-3,ASSLGGTRG
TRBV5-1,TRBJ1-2,ASSLGNTGHYGYT
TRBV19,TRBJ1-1,ASSMVDRGNTEAF
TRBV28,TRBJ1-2,ASSRGADPRSYT
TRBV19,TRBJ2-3,ASSIEGSDTQY
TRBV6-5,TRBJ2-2,ASRRGGRKGGELF
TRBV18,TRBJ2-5,ASSLTLQETQY
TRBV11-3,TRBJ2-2,ASSWSSGTLNTGELF
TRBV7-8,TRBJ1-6,ASSLDNPGQRGSPLH
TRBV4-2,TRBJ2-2,ASSQDQGLAHTGELF
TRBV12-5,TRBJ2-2,ASGGTSGHTGELF
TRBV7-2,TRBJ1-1,ASSLIGQTEAF
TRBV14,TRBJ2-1,ASSLIAGGSYNEQF
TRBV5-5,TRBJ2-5,ASSLGRTIQETQY
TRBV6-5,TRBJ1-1,ASSWEMGNTEAF
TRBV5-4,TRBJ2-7,ASSWDRGPYEQY
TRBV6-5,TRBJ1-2,ASSYSIGDYGYT
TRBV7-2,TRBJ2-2,ASSLVGVNTGELF
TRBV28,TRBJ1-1,ASSLLSQFNTEAF
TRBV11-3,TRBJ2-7,ASSLGDFYEQY
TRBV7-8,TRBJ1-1,ASRKSSYTEAF
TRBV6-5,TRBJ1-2,ASSYSSGYT
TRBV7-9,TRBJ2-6,ASSLQGALGANVLT
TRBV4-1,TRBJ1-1,ASSQTGTGRTEAF
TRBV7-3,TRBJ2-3,ASSFGAGNTDTQY
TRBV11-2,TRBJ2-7,ASSSVERASYEQY
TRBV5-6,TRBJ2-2,ASVPRGLSGELF
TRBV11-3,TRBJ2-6,ASSFGRSSGANVLT
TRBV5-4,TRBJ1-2,ASPRLPSYGYT